This TCR beta chain was obtained from a study of cytomegalovirus exposure and HLA in healthy donors. Study observations and caveats: In a later analysis, several top co-occurrence clusters appeared linked to parvovirus B19, influenza, CMV and Epstein-Barr virus. The Asian-associated ancestry cluster reportedly had fewer N-insertions than the roughly 670-donor mean in a later analysis. Among TCR beta chains of equal frequency, HLA-associated ones were more clonally expanded in a later analysis. The CMV antigen specificity of a few CMV-associated chains was confirmed through in vitro analysis.

V gave up 2 bases and J gave up 4 bases, with 12 bases separating them. There are 15 residues in the CDR3. CDR1 is MNHNS and CDR2 is SASEGT in the germline V gene. For this clone: The target antigen is unknown.

The study ran its PCR with 60 Vbeta and 13 Jbeta primers. Clones were sequenced by immunoSEQ multiplex PCR, and TCRdb holds only the in-frame ones, with some missing. The table records some 160,000 clones, 75% to 80% of them present only once. The V gene is TRBV6-1, the J gene TRBJ1-5, with D possibly being TRBD1 (6 bases). Sequenced: PBMCs. The TCR comes from a woman aged 40 to 49 in good health and CMV-seronegative. DNA of the CDR3: TGTGCCAGCAGTGAACTGGACAGAAGGAATCAGCCCCAGCATTTT. This translates into CASSELDRRNQPQHF.